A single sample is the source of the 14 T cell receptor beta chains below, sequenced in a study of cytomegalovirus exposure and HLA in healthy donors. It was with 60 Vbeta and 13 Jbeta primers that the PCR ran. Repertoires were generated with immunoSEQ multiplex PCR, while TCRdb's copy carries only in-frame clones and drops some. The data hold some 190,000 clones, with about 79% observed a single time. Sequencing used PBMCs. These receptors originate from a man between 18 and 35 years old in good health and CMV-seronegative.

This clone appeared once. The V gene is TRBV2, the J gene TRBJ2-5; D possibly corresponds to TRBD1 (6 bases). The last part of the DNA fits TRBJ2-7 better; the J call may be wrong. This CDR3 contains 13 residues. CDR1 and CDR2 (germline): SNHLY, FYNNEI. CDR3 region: CASSYQGFYEQYF. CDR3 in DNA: TGTGCCAGCAGTTATCAGGGGTTCTACGAGCAGTACTTC.

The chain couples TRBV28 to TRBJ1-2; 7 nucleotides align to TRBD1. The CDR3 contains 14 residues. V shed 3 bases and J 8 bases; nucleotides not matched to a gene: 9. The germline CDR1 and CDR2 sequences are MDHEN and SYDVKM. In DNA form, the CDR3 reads TGTGCCAGCAGTTTTCGCCGACAGGGTAGAGGCTACACCTTC. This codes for CASSFRRQGRGYTF.

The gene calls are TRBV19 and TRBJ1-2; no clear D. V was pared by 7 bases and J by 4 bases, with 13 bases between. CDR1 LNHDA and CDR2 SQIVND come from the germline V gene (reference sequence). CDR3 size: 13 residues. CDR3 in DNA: TGTGCCAGTACCGGGGATCATGCCTATGGCTACACCTTC. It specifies CASTGDHAYGYTF.

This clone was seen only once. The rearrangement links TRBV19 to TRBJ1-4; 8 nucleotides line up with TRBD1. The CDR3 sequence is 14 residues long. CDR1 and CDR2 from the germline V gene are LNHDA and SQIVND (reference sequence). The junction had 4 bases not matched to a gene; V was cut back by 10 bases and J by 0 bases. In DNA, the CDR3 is TGTGCCACCCTGGACAGGGCAACTAATGAAAAACTGTTTTTT. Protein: CATLDRATNEKLFF.

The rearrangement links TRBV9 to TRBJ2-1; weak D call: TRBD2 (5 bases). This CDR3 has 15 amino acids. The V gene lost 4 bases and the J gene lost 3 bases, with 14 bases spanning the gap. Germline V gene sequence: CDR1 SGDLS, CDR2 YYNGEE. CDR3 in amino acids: CASSQTGEYYNEQFF. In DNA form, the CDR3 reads TGTGCCAGCAGCCAAACCGGGGAATACTACAATGAGCAGTTCTTC.

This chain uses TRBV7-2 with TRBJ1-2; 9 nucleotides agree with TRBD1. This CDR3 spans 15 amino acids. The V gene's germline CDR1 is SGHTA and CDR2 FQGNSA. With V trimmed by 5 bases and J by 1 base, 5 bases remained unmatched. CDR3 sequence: CASSPDRGGNYGYTF. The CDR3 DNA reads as TGTGCCAGCAGCCCCGACAGGGGGGGTAACTATGGCTACACCTTC.

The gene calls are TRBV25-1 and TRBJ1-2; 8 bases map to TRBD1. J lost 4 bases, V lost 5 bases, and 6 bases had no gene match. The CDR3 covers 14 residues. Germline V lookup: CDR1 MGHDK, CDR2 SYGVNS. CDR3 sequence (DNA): TGTGCCAGCAGTCAGGGGGCGCGTATCTATGGCTACACCTTC. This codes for CASSQGARIYGYTF.

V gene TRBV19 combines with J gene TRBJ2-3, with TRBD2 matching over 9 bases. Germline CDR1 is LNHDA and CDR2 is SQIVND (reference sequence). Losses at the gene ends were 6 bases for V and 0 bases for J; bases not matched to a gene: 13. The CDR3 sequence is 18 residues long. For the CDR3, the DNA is TGTGCCAGTAGGCGTGAGGTTGTAGCGGGGGCTAGCACAGATACGCAGTATTTT. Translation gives CASRREVVAGASTDTQYF.

The CDR3 DNA is TGTGCCAGCAGGGGAGGGGGCACTGAAGCTTTCTTT. Translating gives CASRGGGTEAFF. V gene TRBV19 combines with J gene TRBJ1-1; weak D call: TRBD1 (6 bases). Per the germline V gene, CDR1 is LNHDA and CDR2 is SQIVND (reference sequence). The CDR3 has 12 residues. V lost 9 bases and J 4 bases, leaving 12 bases between the germline ends.

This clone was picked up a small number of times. CDR3 sequence reads: CASSGRETQYF. The CDR3 coding sequence is TGTGCCAGCAGTGGTCGGGAGACCCAGTACTTC. The chain employs TRBV2 and TRBJ2-5, with unresolved D. Germline V gives CDR1 SNHLY, CDR2 FYNNEI. The germline V and J ends were trimmed by 4 bases and 5 bases, with 5 bases remaining between them. The CDR3 sequence is 11 residues long.

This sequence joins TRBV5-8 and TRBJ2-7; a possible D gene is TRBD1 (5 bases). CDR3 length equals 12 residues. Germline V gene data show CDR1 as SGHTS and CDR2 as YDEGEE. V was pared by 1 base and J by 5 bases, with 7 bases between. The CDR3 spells CASSLMDNEQYF. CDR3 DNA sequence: TGTGCCAGCAGCTTGATGGACAACGAGCAGTACTTC.

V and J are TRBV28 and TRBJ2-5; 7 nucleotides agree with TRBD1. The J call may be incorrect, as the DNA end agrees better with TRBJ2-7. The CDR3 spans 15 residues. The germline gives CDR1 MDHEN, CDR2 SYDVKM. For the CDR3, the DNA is TGTGCCAGCATCCCTTCGGGGACAGCCTCCTACGAGCAGTACTTC. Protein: CASIPSGTASYEQYF.

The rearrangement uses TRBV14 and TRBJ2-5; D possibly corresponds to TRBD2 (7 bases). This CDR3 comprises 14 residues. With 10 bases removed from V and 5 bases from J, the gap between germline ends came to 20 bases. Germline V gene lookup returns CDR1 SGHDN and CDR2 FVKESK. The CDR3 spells CATLPDTGGETQYF. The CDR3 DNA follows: TGTGCCACCCTTCCTGACACGGGGGGCGAGACCCAGTACTTC.

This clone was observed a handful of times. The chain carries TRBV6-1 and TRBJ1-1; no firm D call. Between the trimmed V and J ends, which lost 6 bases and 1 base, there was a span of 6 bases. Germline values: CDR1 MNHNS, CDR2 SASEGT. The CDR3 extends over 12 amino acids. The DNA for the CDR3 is TGTGCCAGCAGCCTAGAGAACACTGAAGCTTTCTTT. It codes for CASSLENTEAFF.